Listed below are T cell receptor beta chains from one sample, sequenced in a study of T cell changes during pregnancy in multiple sclerosis. Repertoires were generated with immunoSEQ multiplex PCR, while TCRdb's copy carries only in-frame clones and drops some. The profile covers approximately 99,000 clones, with about nine tenths appearing a single time and under 0.8% taken by the ten largest. Sequenced material: peripheral blood, taken in the second trimester of pregnancy. The receptors originated from a female donor in good health, enrolled as a control in a pregnancy study. CDR3s include the opening cysteine and the closing phenylalanine or tryptophan. A D gene is named only where the DNA matches it firmly. Only part of the rows carry a size: once, few, many, or a class if the clone is expanded.

J,size,D,V,DNA,CDR3
TRBJ1-1,few,.,TRBV5-1,TGCGCCAGCAGCTTTTCACAGAACACTGAAGCTTTCTTT,CASSFSQNTEAFF
TRBJ2-5,.,TRBD1,TRBV5-1,TGCGCCAGCAGCTTGGGTACAGGGGGCCAAGAGACCCAGTACTTC,CASSLGTGGQETQYF
TRBJ1-2,.,TRBD1,TRBV7-9,TGTGCCAGCAGCCGGGACAGGGTATCCTATGGCTACACCTTC,CASSRDRVSYGYTF
TRBJ2-5,.,TRBD1,TRBV7-2,TGTGCCAGCAGCTTCCGGACAGGGGTAAAGCAAGAGACCCAGTACTTC,CASSFRTGVKQETQYF
TRBJ1-5,.,.,TRBV18,TGTGCCAGCTCACCACCAGGGGGTCAGGACAATCAGCCCCAGCATTTT,CASSPPGGQDNQPQHF
TRBJ1-4,.,.,TRBV30,TGTGCCTGGAGTCCCAGTGTGGAAAAACTGTTTTTT,CAWSPSVEKLFF
TRBJ2-3,.,TRBD2,TRBV4-1,TGCGCCAGCAGCATGACTAGCGGGGGGGCAGATACGCAGTATTTT,CASSMTSGGADTQYF
TRBJ1-5,once,.,TRBV15,TGTGCCACCAGCCCTCAGGGCAATCAGCCCCAGCATTTT,CATSPQGNQPQHF
TRBJ1-2,.,.,TRBV28,TGTGCCACAGAGGGGGCTAACTATGGCTACACCTTC,CATEGANYGYTF
TRBJ1-3,.,.,TRBV6-5,TGTGCCAGCAGGTCGGACAGCTCTGGAAACACCATATATTTT,CASRSDSSGNTIYF
TRBJ2-5,.,.,TRBV6-5,TGTGCCAGCAGTCTCCAGGGGAGAGGCGTGGAGACCCAGTACTTC,CASSLQGRGVETQYF
TRBJ1-1,few,.,TRBV5-1,TGCGCCAGCAGTTACGAGGGTCGGGGCACTGAAGCTTTCTTT,CASSYEGRGTEAFF
TRBJ2-1,.,TRBD2,TRBV5-3,TGTGCCAGAAGGTGCGGGACTAGCGGGGGCCGCTCCTACAATGAGCAGTTCTTC,CARRCGTSGGRSYNEQFF
TRBJ2-5,.,TRBD2,TRBV5-1,TGCGCCAGCAGCTTGCGCGGGAGTCCAGAAGAGACCCAGTACTTC,CASSLRGSPEETQYF
TRBJ2-1,.,TRBD1,TRBV7-2,TGTGCCAGCAGCCTAGAAGTACTTGACAGGGGACTCAACAATGAGCAGTTCTTC,CASSLEVLDRGLNNEQFF
TRBJ2-5,.,TRBD2,TRBV7-7,TGTGCTAGCACCCGAGCGGGACCCAGAGAGACCCAGTACTTC,CASTRAGPRETQYF
TRBJ2-5,.,TRBD2,TRBV19,TGTGCCAGTAGTATTGGTAGCGGGAGGGTACGGGAGACCCAGTACTTC,CASSIGSGRVRETQYF
TRBJ1-5,.,.,TRBV7-9,TGTGCCAGCAGTGCTCAGGGCAATCAGCCCCAGCATTTT,CASSAQGNQPQHF
TRBJ1-1,once,.,TRBV5-3,TGTGCCAGAAGCTTGTTTACGTGCGCGTGGGGGGGGATGAACACTGAAGCTTTCTTT,CARSLFTCAWGGMNTEAFF
TRBJ1-5,.,TRBD1,TRBV2,TGTGCCAGCAGTGGAACAGGGGGCTACAGCAATCAGCCCCAGCATTTT,CASSGTGGYSNQPQHF
TRBJ2-7,.,TRBD2,TRBV6-6,TGTGCCAGCAGTACCCCGGGGGGGGCGAGGGAGCAGTACTTC,CASSTPGGAREQYF
TRBJ2-3,.,TRBD2,TRBV9,TGTGCCAGCAGCGGGACTAGCGCACAGGGGGATACGCAGTATTTT,CASSGTSAQGDTQYF
TRBJ2-6,.,TRBD2,TRBV7-2,TGTGCCAGCACCCTTTACCCCGCCCGTGCTAGCGGGGGGGCCAACGTCCTGACTTTC,CASTLYPARASGGANVLTF
TRBJ1-4,.,.,TRBV4-2,TGTGCCAGCAGCCCTAGGCCCCCCTGGGAAAAACTGTTTTTT,CASSPRPPWEKLFF
TRBJ2-1,once,TRBD2,TRBV6-5,TGTGCCAGCAGTTACGGGACTAGCTATGAGCAGTTCTTC,CASSYGTSYEQFF
TRBJ1-5,once,.,TRBV11-2,TGTGCCAGCAGCTTAGGGACATCTTCGTTTAATCAGCCCCAGCATTTT,CASSLGTSSFNQPQHF
TRBJ2-3,.,.,TRBV7-9,TGTGCCAGCAGCTTAGACCACCGTCGGGACATATGGAGCACAGATACGCAGTATTTT,CASSLDHRRDIWSTDTQYF
TRBJ2-1,.,TRBD2,TRBV5-6,TGTGCCAGCAGCCTCCTAGCGGGAGGGCCACATGAGCAGTTCTTC,CASSLLAGGPHEQFF
TRBJ1-1,few,.,TRBV20-1,TGCAGTGTACTCGGGGACACTGAAGCTTTCTTT,CSVLGDTEAFF
TRBJ1-5,.,.,TRBV6-5,TGTGCCAGCAGTTACTCGATGGGAGATCAGCCCCAGCATTTT,CASSYSMGDQPQHF
TRBJ2-5,.,TRBD2,TRBV5-1,TGCGCCAGCAGCTTGCGACTAGCAGGAAGGGAGACCCAGTACTTC,CASSLRLAGRETQYF
TRBJ1-1,.,TRBD1,TRBV20-1,TGCAGTGCGGACAGGTTATTTGAAGCTTTCTTT,CSADRLFEAFF
TRBJ2-1,.,TRBD2,TRBV7-9,TGTGCCAGCAGCTTAAGACTAGCGGGCGAGTTGCAGTTCTTC,CASSLRLAGELQFF
TRBJ2-3,.,.,TRBV5-1,TGCGCCAGCAGCTTGGCACGGACAGATACGCAGTATTTT,CASSLARTDTQYF
TRBJ1-2,.,.,TRBV25-1,TGTGCCAGCAGTATCCCCGGCTATGGCTACACCTTC,CASSIPGYGYTF
TRBJ1-1,.,TRBD1,TRBV7-9,TGTGCCAGCAGCTCGAGGACAGGGAGGACTGAAGCTTTCTTT,CASSSRTGRTEAFF
TRBJ2-5,once,TRBD2,TRBV5-1,TGCGCCAGCAGCTTAGATATGGGGGGGAAGACCCAGTACTTC,CASSLDMGGKTQYF
TRBJ2-3,.,TRBD1,TRBV19,TGTGCCAGTAAGACAGGGCCTAGCACAGATACGCAGTATTTT,CASKTGPSTDTQYF
TRBJ1-2,few,TRBD1,TRBV28,TGTGCCAGCAGTGTAACAGGGGGCGCTTATGGCTACACCTTC,CASSVTGGAYGYTF
TRBJ2-7,.,.,TRBV5-4,TGTGCCAGCACCGACCCAGGCTACGAGCAGTACTTC,CASTDPGYEQYF
TRBJ1-3,.,.,TRBV18,TGTGCCAGCTCACCAACCAGGGTCAAGTCTCAGTCTGGAAACACCATATATTTT,CASSPTRVKSQSGNTIYF
TRBJ1-6,.,TRBD1,TRBV9,TGTGCCAGCAGCCTAGAGACAGGGCGGCTTGGTTCACCCCTCCACTTT,CASSLETGRLGSPLHF
TRBJ2-2,.,TRBD1,TRBV2,TGTGCCAGCACTGAGACAGGGGGCAACACCGGGGAGCTGTTTTTT,CASTETGGNTGELFF
TRBJ1-5,.,.,TRBV7-8,TGTGCCAGCAGCTTAGCGGCAGGGCAGCCCCAGCATTTT,CASSLAAGQPQHF
TRBJ2-3,.,TRBD2,TRBV4-1,TGCGCCAGCAGCCAAGATGGGACTAGCGGGGGGGATACGCAGTATTTT,CASSQDGTSGGDTQYF
TRBJ1-1,.,.,TRBV11-3,TGTGCCAGCAGCTTTGGGGGGGTCAACACTGAAGCTTTCTTT,CASSFGGVNTEAFF
TRBJ1-2,few,.,TRBV4-1,TGCGCCAGCAGCCAAGTGGACAGTACTAACTATGGCTACACCTTC,CASSQVDSTNYGYTF
TRBJ2-1,.,TRBD2,TRBV7-6,TGTGCCAGCAGACAAGCGGGAGGGCCCTATGAGCAGTTCTTC,CASRQAGGPYEQFF
TRBJ1-5,.,.,TRBV6-5,TGTGCCAGGACCTCGGGAGGATCGCCCCAGCATTTT,CARTSGGSPQHF
TRBJ2-2,.,TRBD2,TRBV6-4,TGTGCCAGCAGTGACGCTAGCGGGGGGTCTAACACCGGGGAGCTGTTTTTT,CASSDASGGSNTGELFF
TRBJ1-5,.,.,TRBV6-1,TGTGCCTACGGAGCAGTTGCGGATCAGCCCCAGCATTTT,CAYGAVADQPQHF
TRBJ2-1,once,.,TRBV4-2,TGTGCCAGCAGCCCCATTGGAGACAGGTACAATGAGCAGTTCTTC,CASSPIGDRYNEQFF
TRBJ1-1,.,TRBD1,TRBV5-5,TGTGCCAGCAGCTCGGACAGGGGGCTCATCACTGAAGCTTTCTTT,CASSSDRGLITEAFF
TRBJ2-6,.,TRBD1,TRBV5-1,TGCGCCAGCAGCTTCCGGACAGGGGTCCCCTCTGGGGCCAACGTCCTGACTTTC,CASSFRTGVPSGANVLTF